Listed below are T cell receptor beta chains from one sample, sequenced in a study of T cell changes during pregnancy in multiple sclerosis. Assay used: immunoSEQ multiplex PCR; TCRdb lists only in-frame clones, some missing. This table has tens of thousands of clones, 93% appearing once. This specimen consisted of CD8+ T cells from peripheral blood mononuclear cells, obtained in the third trimester of pregnancy. These receptors were collected from a female donor with multiple sclerosis, enrolled in a pregnancy study. Both conserved end residues are part of each CDR3. D genes are given only for firm matches.

J: TRBJ1-2; V: TRBV27; D: TRBD1; DNA: TGTGCCAGCAGCCTTGGACAGGGTAATGGCTACACCTTC; CDR3: CASSLGQGNGYTF
J: TRBJ2-5; V: TRBV5-3; D: -; DNA: TGTGCCAGAAGCTTGGACGAGGCCCAGTACTTC; CDR3: CARSLDEAQYF
J: TRBJ1-1; V: TRBV27; D: -; DNA: TGTGCCAGCAGTTTATCGGGGGACTTAGAAGCTTTCTTT; CDR3: CASSLSGDLEAFF
J: TRBJ1-2; V: TRBV2; D: TRBD1; DNA: TGTGCCAGCAGTGAACGACAGGGGAGTACAGGGGGGAGTGGCTACACCTTC; CDR3: CASSERQGSTGGSGYTF
J: TRBJ2-3; V: TRBV6-1; D: -; DNA: TGTGCCAGCAGTGGGTTAGGGGGAGTGAGCACAGATACGCAGTATTTT; CDR3: CASSGLGGVSTDTQYF
J: TRBJ2-5; V: TRBV2; D: -; DNA: TGTGCCAGCAGGGGCCGAACCCAGTACTTC; CDR3: CASRGRTQYF
J: TRBJ2-2; V: TRBV5-4; D: TRBD2; DNA: TGTGCCAGCAGTCCTGGGAGGGAGGAGCTGTTTTTT; CDR3: CASSPGREELFF
J: TRBJ1-1; V: TRBV21-1; D: -; DNA: TGTGCCAGCAGCAAAGGGGAGGTAATGAACACTGAAGCTTTCTTT; CDR3: CASSKGEVMNTEAFF
J: TRBJ2-7; V: TRBV30; D: TRBD1; DNA: TGTGCCGGCGGGACAGGGCTCGGGGACGAGCAGTACTTC; CDR3: CAGGTGLGDEQYF
J: TRBJ2-5; V: TRBV5-1; D: TRBD2; DNA: TGCGCCAGCAGCCCAGGACTAGCGGGAGGGCCTAACAAAGAGACCCAGTACTTC; CDR3: CASSPGLAGGPNKETQYF
J: TRBJ2-3; V: TRBV5-6; D: -; DNA: TGTGCCAGCAGCTACCCGGACTATACTCCGGCAGCAGATACGCAGTATTTT; CDR3: CASSYPDYTPAADTQYF
J: TRBJ2-7; V: TRBV10-2; D: -; DNA: TGCGCCAGCAGTGAGACCAGGGGATACGAGCAGTACTTC; CDR3: CASSETRGYEQYF
J: TRBJ2-1; V: TRBV19; D: TRBD2; DNA: TGTGCCAGTAGTATAACTCTAGCGGGAGACCGTGAGCAGTTCTTC; CDR3: CASSITLAGDREQFF
J: TRBJ2-7; V: TRBV5-1; D: TRBD2; DNA: TGCGCCAGCAGCAATGGACTAGCGGGAGGTTCCTTGGGAGAGCAGTACTTC; CDR3: CASSNGLAGGSLGEQYF
J: TRBJ1-5; V: TRBV27; D: -; DNA: TGTGCCAGCAGTGGGGGCTATAGCAATCAGCCCCAGCATTTT; CDR3: CASSGGYSNQPQHF